Sequencing of this T cell receptor beta chain was carried out in a study of breast tumors, draining lymph nodes, adjacent tissues. The CDR3 spans 15 residues. Germline CDR1 MNHEY, CDR2 SMNVEV (reference sequence). The ends lost 8 bases at V and 5 bases at J; junction bases unmatched: 15. Via MiXCR, TCRdb re-called the multiplex PCR reads, giving one row per CDR3 protein. Of roughly 120,000 distinct CDR3 sequences in the sample, around 20% are singletons; the top ten hold less than 4%. Findings and caveats of the study: Compared with basal-like, luminal-like tumors shared significantly more repertoire with nontumor tissue. Compared with lymph nodes, tumors were less diverse; compared with nontumor tissue, more. That most tumor T cells come from lymph nodes remained unproven.

In regard to this clonotype: Its cognate antigen is unknown. A much larger clone is a single base away; this may be a read error.

Breast cancer patients provided tissue from their axillary draining lymph nodes. The clonotype comes from a female donor with breast cancer. Some clones in this sample may be carry-over from other donors' samples. Material: axillary lymph node tissue. The rearrangement uses TRBV27 and TRBJ2-7; TRBD2 agrees at 7 bases. The CDR3 nucleotides are TGTGCCAGCGCGGGGGAGGGCCGACAGTCGGACGAGCAGTACTTC. It is translated as CASAGEGRQSDEQYF.